This record concerns one T cell receptor beta chain sequence. Here immunoSEQ multiplex PCR was the method, and the copy in TCRdb shows in-frame clones only, minus some. The data show over 150,000 clones, about nine tenths seen once. The data were obtained in a study of blood T cell repertoires in COVID-19. Study context: Acute and convalescent COVID-19 specimens originated in the United States, Italy and Spain. In each case, the material was cDNA or gDNA derived from T cells, B-cell-depleted T cells, or PBMCs.

Residents of 20 to 25 US areas, aged roughly 18 to 89 years, made up the participants. Germline V gene data show CDR1 as SGHTA and CDR2 as FQGNSA. The CDR3 extends over 18 amino acids. V shed 1 base, J shed 5 bases, and the junction held 15 bases outside the gene matches. V usage is TRBV7-2 and J usage is TRBJ2-3; 7 bases fit TRBD2. The sequence was collected from a woman aged 25-40 years who had recovered from COVID-19. Sequenced input: PBMCs or T cells enriched from blood (not recorded which). CDR3 loop: CASSLVAAGPARGDTQYF. The DNA for the CDR3 is TGTGCCAGCAGCTTAGTCGCAGCGGGACCAGCCCGGGGAGATACGCAGTATTTT.